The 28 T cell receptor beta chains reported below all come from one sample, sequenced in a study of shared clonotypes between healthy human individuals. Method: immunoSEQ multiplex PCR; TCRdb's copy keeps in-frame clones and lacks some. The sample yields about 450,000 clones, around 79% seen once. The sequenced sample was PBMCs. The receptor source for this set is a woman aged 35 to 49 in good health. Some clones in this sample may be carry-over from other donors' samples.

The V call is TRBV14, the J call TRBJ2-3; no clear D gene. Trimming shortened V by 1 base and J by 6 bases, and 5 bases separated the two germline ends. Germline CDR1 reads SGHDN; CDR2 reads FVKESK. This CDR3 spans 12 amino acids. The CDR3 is CASSQVMDTQYF. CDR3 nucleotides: TGTGCCAGCAGCCAAGTGATGGATACGCAGTATTTT.

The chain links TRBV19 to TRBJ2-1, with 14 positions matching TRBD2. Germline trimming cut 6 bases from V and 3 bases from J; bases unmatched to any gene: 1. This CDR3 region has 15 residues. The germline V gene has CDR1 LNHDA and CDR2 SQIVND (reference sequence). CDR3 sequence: CASRGLAGVYNEQFF. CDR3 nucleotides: TGTGCCAGTAGGGGACTAGCGGGAGTCTACAATGAGCAGTTCTTC.

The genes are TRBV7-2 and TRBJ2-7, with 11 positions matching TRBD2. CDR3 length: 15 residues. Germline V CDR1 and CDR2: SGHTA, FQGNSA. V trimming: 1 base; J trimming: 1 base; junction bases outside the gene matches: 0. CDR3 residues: CASSLGLAGSYEQYF. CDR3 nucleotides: TGTGCCAGCAGCTTAGGACTAGCGGGGTCCTACGAGCAGTACTTC.

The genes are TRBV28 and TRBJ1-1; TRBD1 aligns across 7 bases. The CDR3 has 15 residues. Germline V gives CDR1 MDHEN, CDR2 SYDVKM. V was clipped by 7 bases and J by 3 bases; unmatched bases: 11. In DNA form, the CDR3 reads TGTGCCAGCAAAATAACAGGGGTTGGGTACACTGAAGCTTTCTTT. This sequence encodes CASKITGVGYTEAFF.

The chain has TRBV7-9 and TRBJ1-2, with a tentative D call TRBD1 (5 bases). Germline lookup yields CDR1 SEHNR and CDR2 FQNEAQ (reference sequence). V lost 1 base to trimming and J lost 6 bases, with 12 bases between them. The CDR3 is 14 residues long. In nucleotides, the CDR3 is TGTGCCAGCAGCTTAGTCGGACAACGGGATGGCTACACCTTC. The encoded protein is CASSLVGQRDGYTF. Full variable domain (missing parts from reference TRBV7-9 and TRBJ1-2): DTGVSQNPRHKITKRGQNVTFRCDPISEHNRLYWYRQTLGQGPEFLTYFQNEAQLEKSRLLSDRFSAERPKGSFSTLEIQRTEQGDSAMYLCASSLVGQRDGYTFGSGTRLTVV.

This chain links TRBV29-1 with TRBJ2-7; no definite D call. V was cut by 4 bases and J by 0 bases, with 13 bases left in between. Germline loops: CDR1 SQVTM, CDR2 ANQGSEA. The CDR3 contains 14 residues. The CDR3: CSVGLGPHSYEQYF. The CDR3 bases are TGCAGCGTTGGATTAGGGCCCCACTCCTACGAGCAGTACTTC.

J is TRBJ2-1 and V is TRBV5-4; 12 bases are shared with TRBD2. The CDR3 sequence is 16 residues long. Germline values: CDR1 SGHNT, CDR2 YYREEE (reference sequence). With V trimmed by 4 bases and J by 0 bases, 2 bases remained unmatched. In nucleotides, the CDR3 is TGTGCCAGCAGCACGGGACTAGCGGGCTCCTACAATGAGCAGTTCTTC. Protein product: CASSTGLAGSYNEQFF.

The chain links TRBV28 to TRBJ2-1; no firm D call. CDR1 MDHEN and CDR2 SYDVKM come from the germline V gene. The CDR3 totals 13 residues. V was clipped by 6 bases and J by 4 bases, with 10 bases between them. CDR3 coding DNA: TGTGCCAGCAGCAACATGGGGTACAATGAGCAGTTCTTC. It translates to CASSNMGYNEQFF.

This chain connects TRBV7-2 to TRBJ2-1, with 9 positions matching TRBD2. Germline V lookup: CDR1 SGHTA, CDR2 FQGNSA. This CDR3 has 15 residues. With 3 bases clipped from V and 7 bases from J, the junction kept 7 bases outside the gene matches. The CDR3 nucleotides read TGTGCCAGCAGCTTTGTAGCGGGAGTTGAGAATGAGCAGTTCTTC. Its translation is CASSFVAGVENEQFF.

The CDR3 sequence is CASSQVGLWETQYF. In DNA form, the CDR3 reads TGCGCCAGCAGCCAAGTTGGTCTTTGGGAGACCCAGTACTTC. V gene TRBV4-1 combines with J gene TRBJ2-5, with D unclear. The V gene's germline CDR1 is MGHRA and CDR2 YSYEKL. This CDR3 region has 14 residues. Trimming stripped 1 base from V and 5 bases from J, with 11 bases between.

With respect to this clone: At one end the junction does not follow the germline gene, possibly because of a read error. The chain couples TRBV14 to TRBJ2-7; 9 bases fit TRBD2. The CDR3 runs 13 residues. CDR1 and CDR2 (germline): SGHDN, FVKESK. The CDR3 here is CASSPAGGGEQCF. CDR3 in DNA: TGTGCCAGCAGCCCAGCGGGAGGTGGCGAGCAGTGCTTC.

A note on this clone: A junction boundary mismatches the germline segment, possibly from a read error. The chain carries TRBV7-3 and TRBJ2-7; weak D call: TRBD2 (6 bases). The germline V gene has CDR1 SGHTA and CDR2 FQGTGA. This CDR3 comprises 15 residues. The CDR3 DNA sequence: TGTGCCAGCAGCTCCCGGGGGACGCAGCGAACAAAGAGGATCTTC. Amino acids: CASSSRGTQRTKRIF. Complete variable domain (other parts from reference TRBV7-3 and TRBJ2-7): GAGVSQTPSNKVTEKGKYVELRCDPISGHTALYWYRQSLGQGPEFLIYFQGTGAADDSGLPNDRFFAVRPEGSVSTLKIQRTERGDSAVYLCASSSRGTQRTKRIFGPGTRLTVT.

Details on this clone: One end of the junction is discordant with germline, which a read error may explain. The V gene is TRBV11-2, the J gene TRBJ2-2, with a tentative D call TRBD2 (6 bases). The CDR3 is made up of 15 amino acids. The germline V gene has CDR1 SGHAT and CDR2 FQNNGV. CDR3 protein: CASSSRDGLTGALFF. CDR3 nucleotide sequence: TGTGCCAGCAGCTCGCGGGACGGCTTGACCGGGGCGCTGTTTTTT.

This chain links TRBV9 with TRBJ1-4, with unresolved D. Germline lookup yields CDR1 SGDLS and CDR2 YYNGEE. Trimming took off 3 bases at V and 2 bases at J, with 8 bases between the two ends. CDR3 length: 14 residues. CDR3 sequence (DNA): TGTGCCAGCAGCGCCGAGAGTACTAATGAAAAACTGTTTTTT. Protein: CASSAESTNEKLFF.

As DNA, the CDR3 is TGTGCCAGCAGCTTAGGAGTAGCGGGAGGCCAAGAGACCCAGTACTTC. Its protein is CASSLGVAGGQETQYF. The V and J genes are TRBV7-9 and TRBJ2-5, with 10 bases aligning to TRBD2. The V segment lost 1 base and the J segment 1 base; nucleotides outside the gene matches: 3. Germline CDR1 reads SEHNR; CDR2 reads FQNEAQ (reference sequence). The CDR3 covers 16 residues.

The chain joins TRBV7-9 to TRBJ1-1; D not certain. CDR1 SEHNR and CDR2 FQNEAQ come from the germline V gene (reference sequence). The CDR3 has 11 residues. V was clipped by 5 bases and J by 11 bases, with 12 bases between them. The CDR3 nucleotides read TGTGCCAGCAGCCGGGCAAGGGTGGCTTTCTTT. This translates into CASSRARVAFF.

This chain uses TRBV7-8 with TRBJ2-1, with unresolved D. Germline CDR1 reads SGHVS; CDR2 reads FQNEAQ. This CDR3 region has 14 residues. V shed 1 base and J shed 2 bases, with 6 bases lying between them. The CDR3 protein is CASSLVRAYNEQFF. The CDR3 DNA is TGTGCCAGCAGCTTAGTTAGGGCCTACAATGAGCAGTTCTTC.

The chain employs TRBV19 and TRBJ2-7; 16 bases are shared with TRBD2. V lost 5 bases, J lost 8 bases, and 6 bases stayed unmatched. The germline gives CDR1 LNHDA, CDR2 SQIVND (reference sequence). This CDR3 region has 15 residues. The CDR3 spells CASSSPGLAGGKQYF. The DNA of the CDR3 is TGTGCCAGTAGTTCCCCGGGACTAGCGGGAGGGAAGCAGTACTTC.

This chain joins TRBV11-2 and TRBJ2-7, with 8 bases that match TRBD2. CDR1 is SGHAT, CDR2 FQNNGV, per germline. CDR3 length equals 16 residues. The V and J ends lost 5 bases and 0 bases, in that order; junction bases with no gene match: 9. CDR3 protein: CASSHSGGTSSYEQYF. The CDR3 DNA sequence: TGTGCCAGCAGCCACTCCGGTGGGACTAGCTCCTACGAGCAGTACTTC.

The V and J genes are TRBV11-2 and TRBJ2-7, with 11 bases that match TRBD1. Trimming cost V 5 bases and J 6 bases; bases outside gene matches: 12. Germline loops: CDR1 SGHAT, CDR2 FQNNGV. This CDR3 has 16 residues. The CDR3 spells CASSTNRDRGVPEQYF. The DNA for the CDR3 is TGTGCCAGCAGCACAAACCGGGACAGGGGGGTTCCCGAGCAGTACTTC.

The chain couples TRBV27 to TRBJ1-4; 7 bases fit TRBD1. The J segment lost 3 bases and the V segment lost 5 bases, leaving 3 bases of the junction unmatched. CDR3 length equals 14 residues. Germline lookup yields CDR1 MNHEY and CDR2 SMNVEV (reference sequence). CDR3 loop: CASSLQGSNEKLFF. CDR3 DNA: TGTGCCAGCAGTCTACAGGGGTCTAATGAAAAACTGTTTTTT.

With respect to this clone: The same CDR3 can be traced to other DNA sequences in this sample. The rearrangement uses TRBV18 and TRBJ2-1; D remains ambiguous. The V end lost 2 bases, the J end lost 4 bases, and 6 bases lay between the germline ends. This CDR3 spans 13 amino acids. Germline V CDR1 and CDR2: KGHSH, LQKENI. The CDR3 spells CASSPGQYNEQFF. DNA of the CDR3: TGTGCCAGCTCACCAGGGCAGTACAATGAGCAGTTCTTC.

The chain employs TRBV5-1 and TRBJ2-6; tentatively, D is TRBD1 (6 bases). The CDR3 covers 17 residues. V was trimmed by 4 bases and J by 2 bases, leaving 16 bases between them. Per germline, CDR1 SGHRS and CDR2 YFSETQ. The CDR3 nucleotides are TGCGCCAGCAGCGTTACAGGGCTGGGAGCTGGGGCCAACGTCCTGACTTTC. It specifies CASSVTGLGAGANVLTF.

CDR3 loop: CASSRDRGRINYGYTF. Here the CDR3 DNA reads TGTGCCAGCAGCCGGGACAGGGGGCGAATCAACTATGGCTACACCTTC. The chain employs TRBV11-2 and TRBJ1-2, with 12 bases lining up with TRBD1. Germline V gene data show CDR1 as SGHAT and CDR2 as FQNNGV. Trimming took 5 bases from V and 2 from J; bases not matched to a gene: 6. The CDR3 is 16 amino acids.

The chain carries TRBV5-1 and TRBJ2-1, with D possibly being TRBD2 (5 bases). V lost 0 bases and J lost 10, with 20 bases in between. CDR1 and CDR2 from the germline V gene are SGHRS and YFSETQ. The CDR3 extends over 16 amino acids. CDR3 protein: CASSLGGGSVGKEQFF. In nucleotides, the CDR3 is TGCGCCAGCAGCTTGGGGGGTGGTAGCGTGGGCAAAGAGCAGTTCTTC.

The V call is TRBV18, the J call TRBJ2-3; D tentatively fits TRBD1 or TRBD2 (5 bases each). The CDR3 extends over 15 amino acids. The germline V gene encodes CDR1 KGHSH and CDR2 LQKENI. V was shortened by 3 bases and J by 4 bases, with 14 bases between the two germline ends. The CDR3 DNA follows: TGTGCCAGCTCACCGGGGGTCGGCAGGGCAGATACGCAGTATTTT. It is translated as CASSPGVGRADTQYF.

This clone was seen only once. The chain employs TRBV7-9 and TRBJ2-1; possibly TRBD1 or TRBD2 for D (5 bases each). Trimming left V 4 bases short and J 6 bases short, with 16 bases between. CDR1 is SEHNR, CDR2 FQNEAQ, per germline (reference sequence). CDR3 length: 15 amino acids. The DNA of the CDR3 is TGTGCCAGCAGCTCGCCTAGGGGACCGCTCAATGAGCAGTTCTTC. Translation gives CASSSPRGPLNEQFF.

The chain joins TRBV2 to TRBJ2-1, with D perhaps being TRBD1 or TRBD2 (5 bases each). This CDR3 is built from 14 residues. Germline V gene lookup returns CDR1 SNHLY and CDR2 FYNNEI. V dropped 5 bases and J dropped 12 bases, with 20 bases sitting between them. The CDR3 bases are TGTGCCAGCAGTTATGGGGACCAAAACTACCTGCAGTTCTTC. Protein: CASSYGDQNYLQFF.